This T cell receptor (beta chain) was captured by sequencing in a study of molecular identifiers for immune sequencing clone quantification. Trimming cost V 0 bases and J 4 bases, with 6 bases left between them. CDR3 size: 13 residues. Germline V gene lookup returns CDR1 SEHNR and CDR2 FQNEAQ (reference sequence). TCRdb redid the calling of the PCR reads with MiXCR, one entry per CDR3 protein. The sample includes some 320,000 distinct CDR3 sequences, 24% of them seen just once. Sequencing was carried out using naive CD8+ T cells from blood, with Jurkat cell RNA spiked in. The subset here: FACS-sorted CD8+CD4-CCR7+CD45RA+ naive T cells. The clonotype was recovered from a human donor in good health. Some libraries in this study had Jurkat cell RNA spiked in. This chain joins TRBV7-9 and TRBJ2-5; D uncertain. For the CDR3, the DNA is TGTGCCAGCAGCTTAGCCTATCTAGAGACCCAGTACTTC. This encodes CASSLAYLETQYF.